These T cell receptor beta chains were read from a single sample in a study of beta chain features in type 1 diabetes. Produced via immunoSEQ multiplex PCR; TCRdb's table is partial and in-frame only. The sample contains about 700,000 clones, roughly an eighth of which appear only once. Sequencing was performed on naive CD4+ T cells from blood. These receptors were obtained from a man between 18 and 35 years old with type 1 diabetes. Each CDR3 is given with its conserved first and last residue. The D gene is left open where the match is weak. Clone size is stated in some rows and not others, as once, few, many or a class when expanded.

j_call clone_size d_call v_call cdr3_nt cdr3_aa
TRBJ2-7 - TRBD2 TRBV27 TGTGCCAGCAGTTCCCGGGCTAGCGGGGTCTACGAGCAGTACTTC CASSSRASGVYEQYF
TRBJ2-4 - TRBD2 TRBV5-4 TGTGCCAGCAGGGCCATGACTAGCGGGGAGGACATTCAGTACTTC CASRAMTSGEDIQYF
TRBJ2-3 - - TRBV29-1 TGCAGCGTTCGGACCTCAGATACGCAGTATTTT CSVRTSDTQYF
TRBJ2-3 - TRBD2 TRBV27 TGTGCCAGCAGTTTTAGCGGGGGCTCTTTCACAGATACGCAGTATTTT CASSFSGGSFTDTQYF
TRBJ1-2 - - TRBV25-1 TGTGCCAGCAGTGAATACGGGGGCAGGGTCGCTAATGGCTACACCTTC CASSEYGGRVANGYTF
TRBJ2-1 - - TRBV27 TGTGCCAGCAGTTTAACCCCTCAGGTCACGTACAATGAGCAGTTCTTC CASSLTPQVTYNEQFF
TRBJ2-2 few - TRBV5-4 TGTGCCAGCAGCTTGGCCCGACAGAGCTTGAACACCGGGGAGCTGTTTTTT CASSLARQSLNTGELFF
TRBJ2-3 - - TRBV7-9 TGTGCCAGCAGCTTCAGCGCGAACACAGATACGCAGTATTTT CASSFSANTDTQYF
TRBJ1-2 few - TRBV6-1 TGTGCCAGCAGTGAAGCGCAGGGGTACTATGGCTACACCTTC CASSEAQGYYGYTF
TRBJ2-7 - - TRBV10-2 TGCGCCAGCAGCCCCCGGGACCGGTCCTACGAGCAGTACTTC CASSPRDRSYEQYF
TRBJ2-7 few TRBD1 TRBV27 TGTGCCAGCAGTTCCCGGGACAGGGGACCCTACGAGCAGTACTTC CASSSRDRGPYEQYF
TRBJ1-5 few - TRBV4-1 TGCGCCAGCAGCCAAGATCAGGGAACCGGACCCCAGCATTTT CASSQDQGTGPQHF
TRBJ2-1 - - TRBV29-1 TGCAGCGTTGGAATCAGATTCCTTGGCGCCTACAATGAGCAGTTCTTC CSVGIRFLGAYNEQFF
TRBJ1-2 few - TRBV29-1 TGCAGCGTTGAAGAGGGCAGCGGGGCAGGGGGCTACACCTTC CSVEEGSGAGGYTF
TRBJ2-1 - - TRBV6-5 TGTGCCAGCAGCCGGGGGTCCTGGGGTGAGCAGTTCTTC CASSRGSWGEQFF
TRBJ1-6 - - TRBV6-1 TGTGCCAGCCGGGAGGAAGGCTCCTATAATTCACCCCTCCACTTT CASREEGSYNSPLHF
TRBJ1-6 few - TRBV6-5 TGTGCCAGCAGTCCTGACGGCGTGTTGGTTTCACCCCTCCACTTT CASSPDGVLVSPLHF
TRBJ1-1 few - TRBV7-9 TGTGCCAGCAGCTTAGAGGGAATCTCCACTGAAGCTTTCTTT CASSLEGISTEAFF
TRBJ1-5 - TRBD1 TRBV7-8 TGTGCCAGCAGCTTAGAGCATGGGACAGGGAGGCTGCAGCCCCAGCATTTT CASSLEHGTGRLQPQHF
TRBJ1-2 few - TRBV9 TGTGCCAGCAGCCCCTCGACGGAAAACTATGGCTACACCTTC CASSPSTENYGYTF
TRBJ1-1 few - TRBV7-2 TGTGCCAGCAGCTTAGCATCGGTACAGCCCGGAGCTTTCTTT CASSLASVQPGAFF
TRBJ1-2 - - TRBV2 TGTGCCAGCAGTGAACAAAGGTCGGACTATGGCTACACCTTC CASSEQRSDYGYTF
TRBJ2-1 - TRBD1 TRBV7-9 TGTGCCAGCAGCTTAGCGGGACAGGGAATCTACAATGAGCAGTTCTTC CASSLAGQGIYNEQFF